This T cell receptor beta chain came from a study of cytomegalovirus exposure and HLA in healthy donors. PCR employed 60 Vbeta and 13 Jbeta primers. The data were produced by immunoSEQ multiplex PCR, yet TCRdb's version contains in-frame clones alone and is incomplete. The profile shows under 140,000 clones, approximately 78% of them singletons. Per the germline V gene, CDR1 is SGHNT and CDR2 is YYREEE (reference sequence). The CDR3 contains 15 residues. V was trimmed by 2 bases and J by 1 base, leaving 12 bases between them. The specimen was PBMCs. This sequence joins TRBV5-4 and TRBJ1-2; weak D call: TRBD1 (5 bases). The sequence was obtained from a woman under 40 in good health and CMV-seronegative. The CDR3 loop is CASSFRARLNYGYTF. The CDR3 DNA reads TGTGCCAGCAGCTTCAGGGCCCGACTTAACTATGGCTACACCTTC. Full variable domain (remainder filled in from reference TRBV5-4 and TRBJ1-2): ETGVTQSPTHLIKTRGQQVTLRCSSQSGHNTVSWYQQALGQGPQFIFQYYREEENGRGNFPPRFSGLQFPNYSSELNVNALELDDSALYLCASSFRARLNYGYTFGSGTRLTVV.